The present T cell receptor (beta chain) was sequenced within a study of blood T cell repertoires in COVID-19. Study background: The origin of the acute and convalescent COVID-19 samples was the United States, Italy and Spain. From T cells, B-cell-depleted T cells, or PBMCs came the material, which was cDNA or gDNA.

Clones were sequenced by immunoSEQ multiplex PCR, and TCRdb holds only the in-frame ones, with some missing. The sample has under 150,000 clones, around 78% seen once; the top ten hold more than 3.5%. Trimming took off 4 bases at V and 6 bases at J, with 13 bases between the two ends. Germline V lookup: CDR1 SGHNT, CDR2 YYREEE (reference sequence). The CDR3 loop spans 13 amino acids. The sequence was collected from a woman older than 75 with active or convalescent COVID-19. The V and J genes are TRBV5-4 and TRBJ1-2; D gene ambiguous. The specimen was peripheral blood. Here the CDR3 DNA reads TGTGCCAGCAGCCTGAGCCTTCGAGATGGCTACACCTTC. This translates into CASSLSLRDGYTF.